This T cell receptor (beta chain) derives from a study of T cells in Graves' hyperthyroidism and ophthalmopathy. This clonotype was seen a few times. Its antigen is not known. Germline loops: CDR1 SQVTM, CDR2 ANQGSEA. The V end lost 5 bases, the J end lost 6 bases, and 16 bases lay between the germline ends. The CDR3 is made up of 13 amino acids. Overall study results and limits: Blood shared most expanded thyroid clonotypes above 0.001.

What was amplified from RNA transcripts were TCR beta CDR3 regions. Initially, a first-round RT-PCR of the TCR CDR3 employed the HTBI primer set. TCRdb itself ran the multiplex PCR reads through MiXCR, one entry per CDR3 protein. The table has about 640,000 distinct CDR3 sequences, 20% seen once; the top ten hold 34%. PBMCs were collected from a roughly 9.7 ml volume of fresh peripheral blood. This receptor was obtained from a man aged 25 to 45 with Graves' ophthalmopathy. This chain links TRBV29-1 with TRBJ1-2; a weak D match, TRBD1 (6 bases). Sequencing was carried out using blood. CDR3 region: CSVYRDSGDGYTF. The DNA of the CDR3 is TGCAGCGTTTACAGGGACTCAGGGGATGGCTACACCTTC. Combining the CDR3 with reference TRBV29-1 and TRBJ1-2 gives the whole variable domain SAVISQKPSRDICQRGTSLTIQCQVDSQVTMMFWYRQQPGQSLTLIATANQGSEATYESGFVIDKFPISRPNLTFSTLTVSNMSPEDSSIYLCSVYRDSGDGYTFGSGTRLTVV.